This T cell receptor (beta chain) comes out of a study of memory CD4+ T cells and cytomegalovirus serostatus. Authors' data handling: Out-of-frame sequences were removed, leaving a few million distinct TCRbeta sequences. Assay used: immunoSEQ multiplex PCR; TCRdb lists only in-frame clones, some missing. V and J calls and clone size are copied from that table; D and trimming were computed from the DNA. Of some 57,000 clones in the sample, roughly four fifths were seen once. V lost 5 bases and J lost 2, with 10 bases in between. Germline V CDR1 and CDR2: MDHEN, SYDVKM. The CDR3 sequence is 13 residues long. The sort gate was single viable CD3+CD4+CD8-CD45RO+ cells for memory CD4+ T cells.

Material for sequencing was memory CD4+ T cells from blood. The TCR comes from an adult in good health and CMV-seronegative. This chain connects TRBV28 to TRBJ2-7; tentatively, D is TRBD1 (6 bases). CDR3 in amino acids: CASSVQGTYEQYF. The CDR3 DNA sequence: TGTGCCAGCAGTGTACAGGGAACCTACGAGCAGTACTTC.